The source of this TCR beta chain is a study of blood T cell repertoires in COVID-19. Study information: COVID-19 samples, acute and convalescent, were from the United States, Italy and Spain.

CDR3 length: 11 residues. From germline, CDR1 is MNHEY and CDR2 SVGEGT. Trimming stripped 5 bases from V and 10 bases from J, with 9 bases between. Participants were placed into cohorts based on the clinical history they reported. No more than 2 weeks before study entry, exposed participants had met a case of COVID-19. Under the authors' procedure: Amplifying reference gene primers gave estimates of nucleated cell counts. Generated by immunoSEQ multiplex PCR, the TCRdb table keeps only in-frame clones and is missing some. V and J calls and clone size are as listed in that table; D and trimming were resolved from the DNA. The data contain approximately 190,000 clones, less than 90% of them singletons.

The sequence derives from a young woman who had been exposed to COVID-19. The chain carries TRBV6-2 or TRBV6-3 and TRBJ1-5; the D gene is possibly TRBD1 (5 bases). Material for sequencing was PBMCs or T cells enriched from blood (not recorded which). As DNA, the CDR3 is TGTGCCAGCAGTCAGGGCCCACCCCAGCATTTT. This sequence encodes CASSQGPPQHF.